These 10 T cell receptor beta chains came from one sample sequenced in a study of T cell changes during pregnancy in multiple sclerosis. Profiling relied on immunoSEQ multiplex PCR, and the TCRdb table lists in-frame clones only, not all of them. This sample carries over 80,000 clones, roughly nine tenths of them seen once, and the ten largest clones take roughly 0.77%. Sequencing was performed on peripheral blood, taken in the second trimester of pregnancy. All receptors come from a female donor in good health, enrolled as a control in a pregnancy study.

The chain is built from TRBV7-2 and TRBJ1-6; TRBD1 aligns across 7 bases. The CDR3 totals 18 residues. Germline lookup yields CDR1 SGHTA and CDR2 FQGNSA. The V gene end was trimmed by 4 bases and the J gene end by 0 bases; junction bases not matched to a gene: 9. The chain's CDR3 is CASSSDRAPSSYNSPLHF. The CDR3 bases are TGTGCCAGCAGCTCCGACAGGGCCCCGAGCTCCTATAATTCACCCCTCCACTTT.

The V call is TRBV7-2, the J call TRBJ2-5; 13 bases align to TRBD2. The CDR3 is 17 residues long. The junction had 9 bases not matched to a gene; V was cut back by 8 bases and J by 0 bases. Germline CDR1 reads SGHTA; CDR2 reads FQGNSA. The CDR3 protein is CASVIGLAGANQETQYF. The CDR3 DNA follows: TGTGCCAGCGTCATTGGACTAGCGGGGGCTAACCAAGAGACCCAGTACTTC. The entire variable domain, with the rest obtained from reference TRBV7-2 and TRBJ2-5, is as follows: GAGVSQSPSNKVTEKGKDVELRCDPISGHTALYWYRQSLGQGLEFLIYFQGNSAPDKSGLPSDRFSAERTGGSVSTLTIQRTQQEDSAVYLCASVIGLAGANQETQYFGPGTRLLVL.

CDR3 sequence reads: CASSLVGTGATYGYTF. CDR3 sequence (DNA): TGCGCCAGCAGCTTGGTCGGGACAGGTGCTACCTATGGCTACACCTTC. The rearrangement joins TRBV5-1 to TRBJ1-2, with 8 bases aligning to TRBD1. With 0 bases clipped from V and 4 bases from J, the junction kept 8 bases outside the gene matches. The CDR3 length is 16 residues. Per the germline V gene, CDR1 is SGHRS and CDR2 is YFSETQ.

The rearrangement uses TRBV2 and TRBJ1-2, with 9 bases lining up with TRBD1. The ends lost 9 bases at V and 8 bases at J; junction bases unmatched: 4. CDR3 length: 11 amino acids. Germline V gene data show CDR1 as SNHLY and CDR2 as FYNNEI. As DNA, the CDR3 is TGTGCCAGAGGGACAGGGCTGGGCTACACCTTC. Its protein product is CARGTGLGYTF.

This chain links TRBV7-9 with TRBJ1-1; D unresolved. Trimming shortened V by 4 bases and J by 5 bases, and 17 bases separated the two germline ends. The CDR3 is 15 amino acids. Germline values: CDR1 SEHNR, CDR2 FQNEAQ (reference sequence). CDR3 amino acids: CASSYTSRRGTEAFF. The CDR3 nucleotides are TGTGCCAGCAGCTATACATCTCGGAGAGGGACTGAAGCTTTCTTT.

This clone has just a few counts. The chain has TRBV4-1 and TRBJ1-1; D ambiguous. The CDR3 length is 14 residues. The germline V gene encodes CDR1 MGHRA and CDR2 YSYEKL. The germline V and J ends were trimmed by 0 bases and 2 bases, with 7 bases remaining between them. CDR3 region: CASSQESSNTEAFF. Written as DNA, the CDR3 is TGCGCCAGCAGCCAAGAGTCGAGTAACACTGAAGCTTTCTTT.

J is TRBJ1-2 and V is TRBV27; D gene uncertain. The CDR3 loop spans 14 amino acids. Per germline, CDR1 MNHEY and CDR2 SMNVEV (reference sequence). Trimming took 2 bases from V and 4 from J, leaving 11 bases between them. The DNA of the CDR3 is TGTGCCAGCAGTTTAAGCAGGTCGATCTATGGCTACACCTTC. It codes for CASSLSRSIYGYTF.

This chain joins TRBV28 and TRBJ1-1; possible D gene TRBD1, 6 bases. The CDR3 is made up of 17 amino acids. Trimming shortened V by 7 bases and J by 0 bases, and 21 bases separated the two germline ends. The germline V gene has CDR1 MDHEN and CDR2 SYDVKM. In DNA form, the CDR3 reads TGTGCCAGCACTCCCCAGCTCGCAGGGGACCTGAACACTGAAGCTTTCTTT. It yields the protein CASTPQLAGDLNTEAFF.

The rearrangement links TRBV19 to TRBJ1-2, with 8 bases matching TRBD1. Germline V lookup: CDR1 LNHDA, CDR2 SQIVND (reference sequence). J gave up 7 bases and V 5 bases, and 6 bases lay outside the gene matches. The CDR3 has 13 residues. DNA of the CDR3: TGTGCCAGTAGTCCACGGACAGGGCTTGGCTACACCTTC. This sequence encodes CASSPRTGLGYTF.

This chain joins TRBV4-3 and TRBJ2-5, with 8 bases matching TRBD1. The germline CDR1 and CDR2 sequences are LGHNA and YSLEER. J lost 1 base, V lost 4 bases, and 5 bases had no gene match. The CDR3 consists of 15 residues. CDR3 DNA: TGCGCCAGCAGCCCCAGGACAGGGACCCAAGAGACCCAGTACTTC. Residues: CASSPRTGTQETQYF.